This T cell receptor beta chain derives from a study of CD8+ T cells in alopecia areata. Background on the study: Treated patients were dosed with oral tofacitinib, taking 5 to 10 mg twice daily. General observations from the study: Greater clonality was observed in lesional scalp samples, especially alopecia totalis/universalis, versus normal scalp. Administration of tofacitinib significantly diminished scalp clonality and expanded CD8+ clones within the top 100. Because of a solitary nonresponder, the connection of baseline CD8+ expansion to response stays uncertain.

Trimming removed 4 bases from V and 2 bases from J, with 6 bases in between. This CDR3 region has 12 residues. Germline V gene lookup returns CDR1 SEHNR and CDR2 FQNEAQ (reference sequence). This clone was counted a single time. As yet, its antigen is unknown. Sequencing templates came from extracted RNA that was reverse transcribed into cDNA. Sequencing was performed with immunoSEQ multiplex PCR; in TCRdb, only in-frame clones are kept and a portion is missing. Here the sample spans around 110,000 clones, around 84% being singletons. The treatment: oral pan-JAK inhibitor, 5-10 mg twice daily. This chain links TRBV7-9 with TRBJ2-7; D gene unclear. The source material was CD8+ T cells sorted from blood, sampled at week 24, from a patient treated with tofacitinib. The source of this sequence is a human donor with alopecia areata. The CDR3 is CASSSDPYEQYF. The CDR3, as DNA: TGTGCCAGCAGCTCAGACCCCTACGAGCAGTACTTC.